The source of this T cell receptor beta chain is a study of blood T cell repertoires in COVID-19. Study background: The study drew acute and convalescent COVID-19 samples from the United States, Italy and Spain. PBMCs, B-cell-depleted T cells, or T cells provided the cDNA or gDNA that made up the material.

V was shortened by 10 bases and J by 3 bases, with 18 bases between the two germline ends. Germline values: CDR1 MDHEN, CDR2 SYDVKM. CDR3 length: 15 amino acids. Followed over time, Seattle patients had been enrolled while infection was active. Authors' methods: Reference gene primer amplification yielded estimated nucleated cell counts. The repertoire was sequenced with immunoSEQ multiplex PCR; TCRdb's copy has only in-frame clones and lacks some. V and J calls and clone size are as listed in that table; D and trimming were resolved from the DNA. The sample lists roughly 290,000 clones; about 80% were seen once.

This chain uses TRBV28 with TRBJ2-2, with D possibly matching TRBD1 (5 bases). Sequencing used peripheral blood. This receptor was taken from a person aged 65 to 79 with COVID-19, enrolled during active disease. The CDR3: CATVQDPWDTGELFF. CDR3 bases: TGTGCCACCGTACAGGATCCCTGGGACACCGGGGAGCTGTTTTTT.